Detailed here is one T cell receptor beta chain. Its antigen is not identified. The sample originates from a study of cytotoxic CD8 clonotypes in ibrutinib-treated CLL. Notes on the study in general: Few clonotypes were public, and these shrank or held steady under treatment.

The J segment lost 7 bases and the V segment lost 6 bases, leaving 8 bases of the junction unmatched. Germline CDR1 is MNHEY and CDR2 is SVGAGI. This CDR3 has 13 residues. Produced via immunoSEQ multiplex PCR; TCRdb's table is partial and in-frame only. The table lists 120,000 to 150,000 clones, 77% of them singletons. Specimen: PBMCs, collected after 12 months of ibrutinib treatment. The rearrangement uses TRBV6-5 and TRBJ1-1, with TRBD1 identical over 7 bases. The TCR originated in a human donor with chronic lymphocytic leukemia. This CDR3 reads CASRKVRDSEAFF. The CDR3 bases are TGTGCCAGCAGGAAGGTCCGGGACAGTGAAGCTTTCTTT.